This T cell receptor (beta chain) comes out of a study of identical twins. V was shortened by 2 bases and J by 4 bases, with 3 bases between the two germline ends. Germline CDR1 GTSNPN, CDR2 SVGIG (reference sequence). The CDR3 runs 11 residues. Template switching added a universal primer binding site, and final cDNA carried unique molecular identifiers. TCRdb redid the calling of the 5' RACE reads with MiXCR, one entry per CDR3 protein. The sample yields nearly 200,000 distinct CDR3 sequences, around 15% seen once. These data are also associated with another study on T cells expressing NK-cell markers. This second study notes: The TCR beta repertoires were obtained from sorted CD3+CD56+NKG2C+, CD3+CD56+NKG2C- and CD3+CD56-NKG2C+ T cells. Leadership of the CD3+CD56-NKG2C+ fraction also belonged to these clonotypes in four donors.

The sequence came from a woman under 30 in good health. Sequencing was performed on CD8+ T cells sorted from blood. This sequence joins TRBV30 and TRBJ2-1; D not certain. DNA for the CDR3: TGTGCCTGGAGTCTGTACAATGAGCAGTTCTTC. Its protein product is CAWSLYNEQFF.